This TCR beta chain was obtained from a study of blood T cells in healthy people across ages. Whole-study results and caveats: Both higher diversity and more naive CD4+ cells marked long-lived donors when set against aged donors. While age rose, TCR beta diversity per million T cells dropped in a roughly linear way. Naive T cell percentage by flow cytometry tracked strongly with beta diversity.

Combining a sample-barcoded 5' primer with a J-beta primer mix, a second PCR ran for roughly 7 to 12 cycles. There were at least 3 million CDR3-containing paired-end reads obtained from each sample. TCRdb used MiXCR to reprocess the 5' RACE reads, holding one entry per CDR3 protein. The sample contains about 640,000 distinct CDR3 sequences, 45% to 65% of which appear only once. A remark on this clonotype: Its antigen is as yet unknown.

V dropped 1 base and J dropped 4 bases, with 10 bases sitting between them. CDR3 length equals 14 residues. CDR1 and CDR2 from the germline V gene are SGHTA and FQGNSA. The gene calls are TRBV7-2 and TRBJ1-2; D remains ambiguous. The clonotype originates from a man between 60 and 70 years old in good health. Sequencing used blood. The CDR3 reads CASSLDAGGYGYTF. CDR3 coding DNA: TGTGCCAGCAGCTTAGATGCAGGTGGCTATGGCTACACCTTC.